The 9 T cell receptor beta chains in this list originate from one sample, sequenced in a study of Japanese encephalitis immunity and Zika vaccine responses. TCRdb recomputed calls from the 5' RACE reads with MiXCR, one row per CDR3 protein. Of about 200 distinct CDR3 sequences listed, roughly 10% are singletons. CFSE-labeled PBMCs were cultured about 6 days with peptide pools, each at 0.8 to 1 ug/mL. Live CD56-CD19-CD16-CD3+CD4+ cells with low CFSE were sorted unfixed as proliferating CD4 T cells. Sample: antigen-activated CD4+ T cells from blood, cultured, taken during a Zika inactivated vaccine study. The receptors derive from an adult woman who received an inactivated Zika virus vaccine.

This clonotype is large (0.1 to 1%) in the sample. This sequence joins TRBV5-1 and TRBJ1-4; TRBD1 agrees at 7 bases. The V gene's germline CDR1 is SGHRS and CDR2 YFSETQ. Trimming took 5 bases from V and 5 from J; bases not matched to a gene: 9. This CDR3 is built from 15 residues. The CDR3 nucleotides read TGCGCCAGCAGTTTCAGACAGGGCCTAAATGAAAAACTGTTTTTT. Translation: CASSFRQGLNEKLFF.

This clonotype is termed large. This rearrangement joins TRBV7-2 to TRBJ2-1; D is perhaps TRBD2 (6 bases). CDR3 size: 13 residues. Germline CDR1 is SGHTA and CDR2 is FQGNSA. Trimming pared 5 bases from V and 8 bases from J, leaving 13 bases between. This chain's CDR3 is CASSRGMKDEQFF. CDR3 bases: TGTGCCAGCAGCCGGGGGATGAAGGATGAGCAGTTCTTC.

Comment on this clonotype: The CDR3 does not close with the conserved phenylalanine or tryptophan, likely indicating a read error. The limits of the CDR3 on the DNA are not certain, so only TCRdb's listed CDR3 is given. CDR3: CASSLNRAGV. This chain links TRBV4-3 with TRBJ1-2; TRBD1, the table's D call, was not compared with the DNA. Germline CDR1 is LGHNA and CDR2 is YSLEER. A total of 10 residues make up the CDR3, ends included.

By frequency in the sample, this clonotype is medium-sized. The V gene is TRBV5-1, the J gene TRBJ2-4; possible D gene TRBD2, 6 bases. This CDR3 is 14 amino acids long. Germline CDR1 is SGHRS and CDR2 is YFSETQ. Trimming took off 5 bases at V and 8 bases at J, with 17 bases between the two ends. DNA of the CDR3: TGCGCCAGCAGTTGGAGTGGCGGGGCGGACATTCAGTACTTC. This translates into CASSWSGGADIQYF.

V usage is TRBV28 and J usage is TRBJ2-4; no firm D call. Deletions cut 6 bases from V and 0 bases from J, with 12 bases between. Germline V gives CDR1 MDHEN, CDR2 SYDVKM. The CDR3 is 15 residues long. CDR3 loop: CASSSGGLAKNIQYF. For the CDR3, the DNA is TGTGCCAGCAGCTCAGGTGGCCTAGCCAAAAACATTCAGTACTTC.

This clonotype has just a few counts. CDR3 bases: TGTGCCAGCTGTAAACCGGGACAGGAGTTCTCTGGGGCCAACGTCCTGACTTTC. It translates to CASCKPGQEFSGANVLTF. The genes are TRBV28 and TRBJ2-6; 8 nucleotides line up with TRBD1. Unmatched junction bases numbered 12, after V lost 8 bases and J lost 0 bases. The CDR3 spans 18 residues. Germline CDR1 MDHEN, CDR2 SYDVKM.

This clonotype ranks as hyperexpanded. The rearrangement links TRBV5-1 to TRBJ2-1, with 8 bases matching TRBD2. This CDR3 region has 15 residues. The germline CDR1 and CDR2 sequences are SGHRS and YFSETQ. V lost 0 bases to trimming and J lost 8 bases; unmatched junction nucleotides: 7. The CDR3 DNA sequence: TGCGCCAGCAGCTTGGCGAGCGGGAGTTTCGATGAGCAGTTCTTC. Translated, it gives CASSLASGSFDEQFF.

By sample fraction, this clonotype is large. The chain has TRBV4-3 and TRBJ1-1; D gene uncertain. The germline V gene has CDR1 LGHNA and CDR2 YSLEER. V lost 0 bases, J lost 2 bases, and 7 bases lay in between. The CDR3 sequence is 14 residues long. The CDR3 DNA sequence: TGCGCCAGCAGCCAAGATCAAGTAAACACTGAAGCTTTCTTT. Protein product: CASSQDQVNTEAFF.

This clonotype is classed as medium-sized (0.01 to 0.1%). The V gene is TRBV20-1, the J gene TRBJ1-4; TRBD1 is a possible D gene (5 bases). V lost 2 bases, J lost 6 bases, and 19 bases lay in between. This CDR3 is built from 16 residues. Looked up from germline, CDR1 is DFQATT and CDR2 is SNEGSKA (reference sequence). This CDR3 reads CSARTVGGWAHEKLFF. CDR3 sequence (DNA): TGCAGTGCTAGAACCGTGGGGGGGTGGGCTCATGAAAAACTGTTTTTT.